The 3 T cell receptor beta chains below were found in one sample sequenced in a study of CD8+ T cells in alopecia areata. RNA was extracted and reverse transcribed into cDNA as the sequencing template. Some clones are missing from TCRdb's copy, which holds only in-frame ones; the method was immunoSEQ multiplex PCR. This table has some 200,000 clones, roughly three fifths appearing once. Sequencing was performed on CD8+ T cells sorted from blood. Receptors originate from a human donor in good health.

The J gene is TRBJ2-3, the V gene TRBV13, with 11 bases matching TRBD2. The CDR3 runs to 16 residues. The V gene's germline CDR1 is PRHDT and CDR2 FYEKMQ (reference sequence). The ends lost 6 bases at V and 2 bases at J; junction bases unmatched: 7. CDR3 residues: CASRPTSGGYTDTQYF. The CDR3 DNA is TGTGCCAGCAGACCAACTAGCGGGGGTTACACAGATACGCAGTATTTT.

The J gene is TRBJ2-5, the V gene TRBV2; 9 bases match TRBD2. Germline assignment: CDR1 SNHLY and CDR2 FYNNEI. CDR3 size: 14 residues. The trim removed 10 bases at V and 2 bases at J, leaving 8 bases unmatched. The CDR3 DNA is TGTGCCACCGCTGGCGGGGGGGGACAAGAGACCCAGTACTTC. The encoded protein is CATAGGGGQETQYF.

This clone has more than one count but fewer than ten. The gene calls are TRBV6-5 and TRBJ1-2; 7 bases fit TRBD1. Germline V gives CDR1 MNHEY, CDR2 SVGAGI. CDR3 length equals 13 residues. J gave up 8 bases and V 3 bases, and 6 bases lay outside the gene matches. The DNA for the CDR3 is TGTGCCAGCAGTTATCCAACAGGGGCGGGCTACACCTTC. This gives the protein CASSYPTGAGYTF.